This passage covers 21 T cell receptor beta chains from one sample sequenced in a study of blood T cells in healthy people across ages. Next came a second PCR, run for about 7 to 12 cycles, which used a sample-barcoded 5' primer along with a J-beta primer mix. A single record per CDR3 protein comes from TCRdb applying MiXCR to the 5' RACE reads. The sample has roughly 1,300,000 distinct CDR3 sequences, roughly 64% seen once. Material: blood. These receptors were obtained from a man aged 18 to 29 in good health.

This CDR3 reads CASGQASSYEQYF. CDR3 DNA: TGTGCCAGCGGACAGGCGAGCTCCTACGAGCAGTACTTC. The gene calls are TRBV27 and TRBJ2-7; 7 bases align to TRBD1. Germline CDR1 reads MNHEY; CDR2 reads SMNVEV (reference sequence). The CDR3 extends over 13 amino acids. Trimming at V came to 8 bases and at J to 0 bases, leaving 4 bases not matched to a gene.

The chain has TRBV20-1 and TRBJ2-1, with TRBD2 as a possible D gene (6 bases). The CDR3 is 14 residues long. Germline assignment: CDR1 DFQATT and CDR2 SNEGSKA (reference sequence). Trimming took off 8 bases at V and 0 bases at J, with 14 bases between the two ends. In DNA, the CDR3 is TGCAGTTGGGTTAGCGGCATCTCCTACAATGAGCAGTTCTTC. It yields the protein CSWVSGISYNEQFF.

This clonotype showed up just a few times. The J gene is TRBJ2-7, the V gene TRBV28; TRBD1 agrees at 8 bases. Germline V gives CDR1 MDHEN, CDR2 SYDVKM. The trim removed 9 bases at V and 6 bases at J, leaving 13 bases unmatched. CDR3 length: 14 residues. The CDR3 nucleotides are TGTGCCAGTAAAGTCGGACAGGGCACGTCCGAGCAGTACTTC. Its protein product is CASKVGQGTSEQYF. The full variable domain, its missing parts supplied by reference TRBV28 and TRBJ2-7, is DVKVTQSSRYLVKRTGEKVFLECVQDMDHENMFWYRQDPGLGLRLIYFSYDVKMKEKGDIPEGYSVSREKKERFSLILESASTNQTSMYLCASKVGQGTSEQYFGPGTRLTVT.

This clonotype was seen a handful of times. This sequence joins TRBV9 and TRBJ2-5; 10 bases are a match to TRBD2. Germline trimming cut 0 bases from V and 2 bases from J; bases unmatched to any gene: 13. The CDR3 is 19 residues long. Germline assignment: CDR1 SGDLS and CDR2 YYNGEE. This CDR3 is CASSVAGDIAGGKQETQYF. The CDR3 coding sequence is TGTGCCAGCAGCGTAGCTGGTGATATAGCGGGGGGAAAGCAAGAGACCCAGTACTTC. The variable domain in full, completed from reference TRBV9 and TRBJ2-5, reads DSGVTQTPKHLITATGQRVTLRCSPRSGDLSVYWYQQSLDQGLQFLIQYYNGEERAKGNILERFSAQQFPDLHSELNLSSLELGDSALYFCASSVAGDIAGGKQETQYFGPGTRLLVL.

CDR3 loop: CSVEEGTGEETQYF. DNA for the CDR3: TGCAGCGTTGAAGAGGGGACAGGGGAAGAGACCCAGTACTTC. The chain employs TRBV29-1 and TRBJ2-5; TRBD1 agrees at 10 bases. Germline V CDR1 and CDR2: SQVTM, ANQGSEA. J was trimmed by 3 bases and V by 0 bases; bases with no gene match: 1. This CDR3 region has 14 residues.

The chain couples TRBV12-3 or TRBV12-4 to TRBJ2-1; TRBD2 is a possible D gene (5 bases). This CDR3 is built from 13 residues. V dropped 7 bases and J dropped 3 bases, with 10 bases sitting between them. The CDR3 loop reads CASTWTVYNEQFF. The CDR3, as DNA: TGTGCCAGCACCTGGACTGTCTACAATGAGCAGTTCTTC.

This clonotype was counted a few times. The rearrangement uses TRBV6-1 and TRBJ2-5; D is undetermined. TRBJ2-7 matches the DNA end more closely, so the J call is doubtful. The CDR3 covers 12 residues. Germline CDR1 reads MNHNS; CDR2 reads SASEGT. CDR3 residues: CASSEIVYEQYF. The CDR3 DNA follows: TGTGCCAGCAGTGAAATTGTCTACGAGCAGTACTTC.

J is TRBJ2-7 and V is TRBV11-2, with 7 positions matching TRBD2. Losses at the gene ends were 7 bases for V and 7 bases for J; bases not matched to a gene: 4. The CDR3 totals 11 residues. Per the germline V gene, CDR1 is SGHAT and CDR2 is FQNNGV. This CDR3 is CASTPAGEQYF. CDR3 nucleotides: TGTGCCAGCACCCCAGCGGGAGAGCAGTACTTC.

The CDR3 nucleotides read TGCGCCAGCAGCCAGGCCGGGACAGGGGACAATCAGCCCCAGCATTTT. Its protein product is CASSQAGTGDNQPQHF. The chain joins TRBV4-1 to TRBJ1-5; 10 positions match TRBD1. The trim removed 3 bases at V and 3 bases at J, leaving 5 bases unmatched. CDR1 and CDR2 from the germline V gene are MGHRA and YSYEKL. This CDR3 contains 16 residues.

This clonotype was recorded only once. One junction end does not reproduce the germline sequence, and a read error may be involved. The chain has TRBV11-2 and TRBJ2-4; D uncertain. This CDR3 spans 15 amino acids. CDR1 SGHAT and CDR2 FQNNGV come from the germline V gene. The chain's CDR3 is CASILDAAAKNIQYF. CDR3 DNA: TGTGCCAGCATCTTAGATGCCGCAGCCAAAAACATTCAGTACTTC.

The chain combines TRBV29-1 with TRBJ1-2; D is possibly TRBD1 (6 bases). Trimming shortened V by 6 bases and J by 4 bases, and 18 bases separated the two germline ends. This CDR3 has 14 residues. Germline CDR1 reads SQVTM; CDR2 reads ANQGSEA. Here the CDR3 DNA reads TGCAGCGTCTCAGACAGGCAACCTGGCTATGGCTACACCTTC. Translation: CSVSDRQPGYGYTF.

This chain joins TRBV4-1 and TRBJ1-2; D gene unclear. The CDR3 has 16 amino acids. Germline lookup yields CDR1 MGHRA and CDR2 YSYEKL. Trimming took off 1 base at V and 0 bases at J, with 12 bases between the two ends. CDR3 in amino acids: CASSQVRRAPNYGYTF. The CDR3 bases are TGCGCCAGCAGCCAAGTTAGGAGGGCACCTAACTATGGCTACACCTTC.

V gene TRBV12-3 or TRBV12-4 combines with J gene TRBJ2-5; D might be TRBD1 (7 bases). The CDR3 totals 14 residues. The V end was cut by 8 bases, the J end by 2 bases, with 15 bases between. The chain's CDR3 is CASGGTVSQETQYF. Here the CDR3 DNA reads TGTGCCAGCGGGGGGACAGTAAGTCAAGAGACCCAGTACTTC.

The chain is built from TRBV25-1 and TRBJ2-5; a possible D gene is TRBD1 (6 bases). The germline V and J ends were trimmed by 3 bases and 5 bases, with 13 bases remaining between them. Germline CDR1 is MGHDK and CDR2 is SYGVNS. CDR3 length: 14 residues. CDR3 DNA sequence: TGTGCCAGCAGTGACAACAGGGTTTTGGAGACCCAGTACTTC. Its protein product is CASSDNRVLETQYF. The full variable domain, its missing parts supplied by reference TRBV25-1 and TRBJ2-5, is EADIYQTPRYLVIGTGKKITLECSQTMGHDKMYWYQQDPGMELHLIHYSYGVNSTEKGDLSSESTVSRIRTEHFPLTLESARPSHTSQYLCASSDNRVLETQYFGPGTRLLVL.

This clonotype was found a few times. The gene calls are TRBV7-9 and TRBJ1-1; 9 bases line up with TRBD1. Germline values: CDR1 SEHNR, CDR2 FQNEAQ (reference sequence). There are 15 residues in the CDR3. With V trimmed by 1 base and J by 4 bases, 4 bases remained unmatched. The CDR3 is CASSLGDRAFTEAFF. In DNA, the CDR3 is TGTGCCAGCAGCTTAGGGGACAGGGCATTCACTGAAGCTTTCTTT.

The chain uses TRBV19 and TRBJ1-5; 11 bases are a match to TRBD1. V shed 6 bases, J shed 9 bases, and the junction held 10 bases outside the gene matches. This CDR3 comprises 15 residues. Germline CDR1 reads LNHDA; CDR2 reads SQIVND (reference sequence). The CDR3 here is CASRPRTGGAGPQHF. The CDR3 DNA reads TGTGCCAGTAGGCCCCGGACAGGGGGCGCGGGGCCCCAGCATTTT. Complete variable domain (other parts from reference TRBV19 and TRBJ1-5): DGGITQSPKYLFRKEGQNVTLSCEQNLNHDAMYWYRQDPGQGLRLIYYSQIVNDFQKGDIAEGYSVSREKKESFPLTVTSAQKNPTAFYLCASRPRTGGAGPQHFGDGTRLSIL.

A few counts support this clonotype. The CDR3 here is CASTQQGALTEAFF. The CDR3 DNA is TGTGCCAGCACCCAACAGGGGGCGTTGACTGAAGCTTTCTTT. V gene TRBV25-1 combines with J gene TRBJ1-1, with TRBD1 matching over 9 bases. The germline gives CDR1 MGHDK, CDR2 SYGVNS. The CDR3 is 14 residues long. The junction had 8 bases not matched to a gene; V was cut back by 7 bases and J by 5 bases.

This chain joins TRBV29-1 and TRBJ2-2; 11 bases map to TRBD1. CDR1 and CDR2 from the germline V gene are SQVTM and ANQGSEA. The CDR3 runs 13 residues. Trimming removed 7 bases from V and 6 bases from J; junction bases left unmatched: 4. The CDR3 spells CSAVGQGAGELFF. The CDR3 nucleotides read TGCAGCGCTGTGGGACAGGGGGCCGGGGAGCTGTTTTTT.

The chain employs TRBV6-6 and TRBJ1-2; D is undetermined. This CDR3 has 15 amino acids. CDR1 and CDR2 from the germline V gene are MNHNY and SVGAGI (reference sequence). Trimming cost V 0 bases and J 4 bases, with 12 bases left between them. The CDR3 DNA sequence: TGTGCCAGCAGTTACTCGGCCAGCGTGACCTATGGCTACACCTTC. Translation: CASSYSASVTYGYTF.

This clonotype was seen a few times. This chain uses TRBV12-3 or TRBV12-4 with TRBJ1-5; D unclear. V lost 0 bases and J 2 bases, leaving 11 bases between the germline ends. The CDR3 has 16 residues. The CDR3 protein is CASSLAGGVGNQPQHF. CDR3 nucleotides: TGTGCCAGCAGTTTAGCAGGCGGGGTGGGCAATCAGCCCCAGCATTTT.

The table lists this clonotype with a few counts. The chain has TRBV7-9 and TRBJ2-7; 10 bases are shared with TRBD2. The germline gives CDR1 SEHNR, CDR2 FQNEAQ (reference sequence). With 1 base clipped from V and 6 bases from J, the junction kept 6 bases outside the gene matches. The CDR3 spans 15 residues. The CDR3 nucleotides read TGTGCCAGCAGCTTAGATTTCGCTAGCGGGAGCGAGCAGTACTTC. This codes for CASSLDFASGSEQYF.